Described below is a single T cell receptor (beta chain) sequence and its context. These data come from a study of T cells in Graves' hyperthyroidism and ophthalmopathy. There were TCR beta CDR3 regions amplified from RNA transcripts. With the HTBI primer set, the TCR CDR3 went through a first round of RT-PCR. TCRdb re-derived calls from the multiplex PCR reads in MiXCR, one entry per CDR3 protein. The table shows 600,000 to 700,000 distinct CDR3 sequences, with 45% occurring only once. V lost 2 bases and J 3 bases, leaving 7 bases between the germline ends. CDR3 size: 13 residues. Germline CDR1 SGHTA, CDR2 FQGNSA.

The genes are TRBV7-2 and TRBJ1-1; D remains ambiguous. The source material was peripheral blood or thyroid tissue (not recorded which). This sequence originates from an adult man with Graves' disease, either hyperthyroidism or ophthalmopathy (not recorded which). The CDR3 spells CASSLHGDTEAFF. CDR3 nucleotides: TGTGCCAGCAGCTTACATGGGGACACTGAAGCTTTCTTT.